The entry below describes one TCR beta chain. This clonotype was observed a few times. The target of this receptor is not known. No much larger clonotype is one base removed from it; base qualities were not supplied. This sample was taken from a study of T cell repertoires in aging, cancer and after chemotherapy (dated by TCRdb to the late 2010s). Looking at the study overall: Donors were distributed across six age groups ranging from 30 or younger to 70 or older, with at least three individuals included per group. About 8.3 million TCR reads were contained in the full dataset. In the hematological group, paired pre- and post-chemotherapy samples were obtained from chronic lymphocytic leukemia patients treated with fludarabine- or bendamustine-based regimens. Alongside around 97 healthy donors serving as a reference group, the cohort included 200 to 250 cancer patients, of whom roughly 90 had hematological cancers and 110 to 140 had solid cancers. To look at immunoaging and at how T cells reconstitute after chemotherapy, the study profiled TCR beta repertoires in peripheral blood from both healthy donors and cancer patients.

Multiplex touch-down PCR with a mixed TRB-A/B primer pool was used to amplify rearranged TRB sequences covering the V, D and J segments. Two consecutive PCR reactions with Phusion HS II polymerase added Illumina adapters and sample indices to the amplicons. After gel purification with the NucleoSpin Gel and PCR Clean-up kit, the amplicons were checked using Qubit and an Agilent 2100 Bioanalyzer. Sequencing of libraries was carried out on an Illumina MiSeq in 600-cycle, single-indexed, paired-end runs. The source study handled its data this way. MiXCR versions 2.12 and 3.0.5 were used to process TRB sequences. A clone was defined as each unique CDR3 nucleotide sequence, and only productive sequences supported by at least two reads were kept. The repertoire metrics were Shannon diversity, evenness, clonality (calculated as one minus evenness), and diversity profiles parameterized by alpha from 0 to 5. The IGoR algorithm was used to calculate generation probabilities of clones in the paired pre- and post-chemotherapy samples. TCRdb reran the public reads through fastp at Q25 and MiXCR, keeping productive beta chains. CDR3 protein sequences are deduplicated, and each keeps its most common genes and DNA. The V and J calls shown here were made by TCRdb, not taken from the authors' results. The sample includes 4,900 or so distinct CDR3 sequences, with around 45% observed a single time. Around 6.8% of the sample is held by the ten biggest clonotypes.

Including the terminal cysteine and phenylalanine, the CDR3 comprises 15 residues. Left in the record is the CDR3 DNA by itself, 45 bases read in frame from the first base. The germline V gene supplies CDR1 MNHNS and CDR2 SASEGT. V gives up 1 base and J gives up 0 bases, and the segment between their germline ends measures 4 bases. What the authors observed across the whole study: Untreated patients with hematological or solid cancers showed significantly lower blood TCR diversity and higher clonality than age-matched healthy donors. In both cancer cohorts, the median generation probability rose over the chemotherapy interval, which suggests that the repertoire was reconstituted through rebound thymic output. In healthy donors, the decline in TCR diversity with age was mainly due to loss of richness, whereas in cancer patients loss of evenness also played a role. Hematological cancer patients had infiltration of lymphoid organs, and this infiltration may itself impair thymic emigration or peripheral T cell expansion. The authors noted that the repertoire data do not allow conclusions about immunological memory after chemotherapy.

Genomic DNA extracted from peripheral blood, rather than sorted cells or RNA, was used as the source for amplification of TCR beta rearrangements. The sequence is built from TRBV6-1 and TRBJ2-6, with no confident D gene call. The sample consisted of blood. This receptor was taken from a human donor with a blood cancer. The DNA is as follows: TGTGCCAGCAGTGAAGTAAGCTCTGGGGCCAACGTCCTGACTTTC. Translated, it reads CASSEVSSGANVLTF.